This TCR beta chain appears in the sequencing data of a study of blood T cells in healthy people across ages. After removal of 7 bases from V and 2 bases from J, the junction contained 5 bases not matched to a gene. The V gene's germline CDR1 is SQVTM and CDR2 ANQGSEA. CDR3 length: 13 residues. Primers used in a second PCR of roughly 7 to 12 cycles were a sample-barcoded 5' primer and a J-beta primer mix. TCRdb reprocessed the 5' RACE reads via MiXCR and lists one record per CDR3 protein. The sample gives over 700,000 distinct CDR3 sequences, 25% of which show up once; 9.4% is in the top ten. These data also formed part of another study, on T cells of mothers and their children. That paper adds: Random nucleotides (2-4) and sample barcodes were added by the M1S primer used in the second PCR.

The sequence was collected from a boy younger than 18 in good health. The rearrangement uses TRBV29-1 and TRBJ2-7; 10 bases are shared with TRBD1. Sequencing input: blood. CDR3 region: CSGGQGVAYEQYF. CDR3 bases: TGCAGCGGTGGACAGGGGGTCGCCTACGAGCAGTACTTC.